This TCR beta chain was recovered during a study of T cells in Graves' hyperthyroidism and ophthalmopathy. The CDR3 totals 16 residues. The junction had 12 bases not matched to a gene; V was cut back by 8 bases and J by 2 bases. Per germline, CDR1 MNHNS and CDR2 SASEGT. Researchers took RNA transcripts and amplified the TCR beta CDR3 regions from them. HTBI primers were used for first-round RT-PCR of the TCR CDR3. TCRdb re-called the multiplex PCR reads through MiXCR, storing one row per CDR3 protein. Counted here are over 450,000 distinct CDR3 sequences, approximately 15% occurring once; the ten biggest clones make up around 17%.

What was sequenced was blood. The TCR was taken from a woman between 18 and 29 years old with Graves' hyperthyroidism. V and J are TRBV6-1 and TRBJ1-5; 7 bases line up with TRBD1. CDR3 in amino acids: CASLNWYRGGNQPQHF. CDR3 nucleotides: TGTGCCAGCCTTAATTGGTACAGGGGCGGCAATCAGCCCCAGCATTTT.